This T cell receptor (beta chain) was sequenced during a study of spatial heterogeneity in lung cancer. As for the study in general: Sequences of the beta chain were consistently detected in greater numbers than alpha-chain sequences.

TCR cDNA molecules each had a unique molecular identifier. Each CDR3 protein is one row after TCRdb ran MiXCR on the 5' RACE reads. The sample lists more than 45,000 distinct CDR3 sequences, roughly 5% occurring once. This clonotype was seen at least ten times. The CDR3 sequence is 22 residues long. V lost 5 bases, J lost 0 bases, and 19 bases stayed unmatched. Per germline, CDR1 SGHVS and CDR2 FNYEAQ. Time point indicated: sample taken at primary tumor resection. Unsorted whole RNA of tumor, nontumor lung or frozen PBMC was sequenced. The material sequenced was PBMCs, taken at surgery. The V gene is TRBV7-6, the J gene TRBJ2-6, with 10 bases that match TRBD2. This TCR came from a male donor with early-stage non-small cell lung cancer. CDR3 nucleotides: TGTGCCAGCAGCCCCCAGGGGGGGATACTAGCGGGAAAATCCTCTGGGGCCAACGTCCTGACTTTC. Translated: CASSPQGGILAGKSSGANVLTF. Drawing the rest from reference TRBV7-6 and TRBJ2-6, the complete variable domain is GAGVSQSPRYKVTKRGQDVALRCDPISGHVSLYWYRQALGQGPEFLTYFNYEAQQDKSGLPNDRFSAERPEGSISTLTIQRTEQRDSAMYRCASSPQGGILAGKSSGANVLTFGAGSRLTVL.